Shown below are 8 T cell receptor beta chains from a single sample sequenced in a study of blood T cell repertoires in COVID-19. TCRdb keeps only in-frame clones here, not all; method: immunoSEQ multiplex PCR. The sample gives around 300,000 clones, 85% of which show up once; about 2.5% is in the top ten. The sequencing input was PBMCs or T cells enriched from blood (not recorded which). These receptors were obtained from a woman between 50 and 59 years old who had recovered from COVID-19.

This sequence joins TRBV9 and TRBJ2-5; 11 bases match TRBD2. V was pared by 0 bases and J by 1 base, with 2 bases of the junction left unmatched. The CDR3 contains 16 residues. CDR1 is SGDLS and CDR2 is YYNGEE in the germline V gene. CDR3 region: CASSVGLAGGQETQYF. The CDR3 DNA is TGTGCCAGCAGCGTAGGCCTAGCGGGAGGCCAAGAGACCCAGTACTTC.

V and J are TRBV18 and TRBJ2-1; 14 bases agree with TRBD2. Germline-derived CDR1 and CDR2 are KGHSH and LQKENI. V lost 3 bases, J lost 7 bases, and 8 bases stayed unmatched. The CDR3 runs to 17 residues. The CDR3 spells CASSPRTSGGLFNEQFF. Written as DNA, the CDR3 is TGTGCCAGCTCACCCAGGACTAGCGGGGGGCTTTTTAATGAGCAGTTCTTC.

The CDR3 reads CASSLTALQETQYF. The CDR3 DNA sequence: TGCGCCAGCAGCTTAACAGCTCTCCAAGAGACCCAGTACTTC. The gene calls are TRBV5-1 and TRBJ2-5; D remains unclear. The length of the CDR3 is 14 residues. With 2 bases removed from V and 1 base from J, the gap between germline ends came to 9 bases. The germline V gene encodes CDR1 SGHRS and CDR2 YFSETQ.

This clone was seen once. The chain combines TRBV29-1 with TRBJ2-2; TRBD1 agrees at 10 bases. The CDR3 totals 19 residues. Unmatched junction bases numbered 24, after V lost 8 bases and J lost 6 bases. Germline-derived CDR1 and CDR2 are SQVTM and ANQGSEA. The CDR3, as DNA: TGCAGCCTGTTGATGTTCGGATTGGGGGACAGGGGAGGATCCGGGGAGCTGTTTTTT. This gives the protein CSLLMFGLGDRGGSGELFF.

The CDR3 loop is CASGTGGSYNEQFF. The CDR3 nucleotides are TGTGCCTCCGGCACCGGGGGCTCCTACAATGAGCAGTTCTTC. J is TRBJ2-1 and V is TRBV24-1; tentatively, D is TRBD2 (6 bases). This CDR3 is built from 14 residues. The ends were cut back, 12 bases at V and 0 bases at J, with 14 bases in the middle. Germline-derived CDR1 and CDR2 are KGHDR and SFDVKD.

The chain carries TRBV29-1 and TRBJ2-7, with D maybe TRBD1 (5 bases). The CDR3 is 11 residues long. V lost 3 bases to trimming and J lost 6 bases, with 9 bases between them. Germline V gives CDR1 SQVTM, CDR2 ANQGSEA. The CDR3 DNA reads TGCAGCGTTGACAGGGTGGGCGAGCAGTACTTC. Residues: CSVDRVGEQYF.

The genes are TRBV7-3 and TRBJ1-1, with D hard to call. Germline CDR1 is SGHTA and CDR2 is FQGTGA. V was shortened by 3 bases and J by 7 bases, with 12 bases between the two germline ends. This CDR3 has 13 residues. CDR3 nucleotide sequence: TGTGCCAGCAGCTTCGGCGGCGGTGATGAAGCTTTCTTT. As protein: CASSFGGGDEAFF.

The chain combines TRBV12-3 or TRBV12-4 with TRBJ1-1, with a weak D call TRBD1 (5 bases). This CDR3 region has 13 residues. Trimming shortened V by 3 bases and J by 4 bases, and 9 bases separated the two germline ends. CDR3 protein: CASSFGGFTEAFF. In nucleotides, the CDR3 is TGTGCCAGCAGTTTCGGGGGTTTCACTGAAGCTTTCTTT.